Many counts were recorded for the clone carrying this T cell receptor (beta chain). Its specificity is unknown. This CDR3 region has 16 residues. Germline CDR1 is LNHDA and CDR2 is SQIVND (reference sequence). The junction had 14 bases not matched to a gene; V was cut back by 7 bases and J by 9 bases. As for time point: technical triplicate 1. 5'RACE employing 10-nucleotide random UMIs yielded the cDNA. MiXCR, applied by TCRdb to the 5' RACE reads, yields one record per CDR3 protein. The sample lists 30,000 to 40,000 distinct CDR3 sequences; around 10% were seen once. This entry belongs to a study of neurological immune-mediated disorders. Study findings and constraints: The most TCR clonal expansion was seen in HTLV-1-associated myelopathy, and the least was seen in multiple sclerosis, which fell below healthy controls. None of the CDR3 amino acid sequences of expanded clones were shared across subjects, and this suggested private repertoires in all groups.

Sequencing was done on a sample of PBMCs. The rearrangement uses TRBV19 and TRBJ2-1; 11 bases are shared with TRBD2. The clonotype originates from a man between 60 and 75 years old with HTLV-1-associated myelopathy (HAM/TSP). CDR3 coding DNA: TGTGCCAGTATGCGGGTAGCGGGAGGGCCTTACGGTGAGCAGTTCTTC. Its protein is CASMRVAGGPYGEQFF.